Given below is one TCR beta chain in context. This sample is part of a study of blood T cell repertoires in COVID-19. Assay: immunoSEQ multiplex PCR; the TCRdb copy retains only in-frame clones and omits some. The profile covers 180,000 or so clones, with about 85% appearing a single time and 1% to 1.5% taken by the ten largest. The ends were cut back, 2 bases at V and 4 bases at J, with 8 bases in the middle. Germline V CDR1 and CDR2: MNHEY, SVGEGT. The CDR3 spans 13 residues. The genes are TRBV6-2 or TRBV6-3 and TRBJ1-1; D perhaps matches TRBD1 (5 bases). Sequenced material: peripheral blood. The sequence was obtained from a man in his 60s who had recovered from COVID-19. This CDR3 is CASSYGTFTEAFF. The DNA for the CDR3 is TGTGCCAGCAGTTACGGGACTTTCACTGAAGCTTTCTTT.